These T cell receptor beta chains were read from a single sample in a study of cytomegalovirus exposure and HLA in healthy donors. Profiled with immunoSEQ multiplex PCR; TCRdb holds only in-frame clones, not every one. Of 100,000 or so clones listed, about 75% are singletons. Sequences were obtained from PBMCs. The receptors derive from a man between 50 and 59 years old in good health and CMV-seronegative. Both conserved end residues are part of each CDR3. Each record gives: clone size, J gene, D gene, V gene, CDR3 DNA, CDR3 protein. The D gene is left open where the match is weak. Some rows have no size entry. The others give once, few or many, or a class for an expanded clone.

clone size: NA; J gene: TRBJ1-5; D gene: NA; V gene: TRBV18; CDR3 DNA: TGTGCCAGCTCAGAGAGCAATCAGCCCCAGCATTTT; CDR3 protein: CASSESNQPQHF
clone size: NA; J gene: TRBJ1-5; D gene: NA; V gene: TRBV6-1; CDR3 DNA: TGTGCCAGCAGTGAGAGACAGCCCCAGCATTTT; CDR3 protein: CASSERQPQHF
clone size: NA; J gene: TRBJ2-3; D gene: NA; V gene: TRBV27; CDR3 DNA: TGTGCCAGCAGCACCTTACTCGGCACAGATACGCAGTATTTT; CDR3 protein: CASSTLLGTDTQYF
clone size: NA; J gene: TRBJ2-7; D gene: TRBD1; V gene: TRBV2; CDR3 DNA: TGTGCCAGCAGTCGGACAGGGACTGCCTACGAGCAGTACTTC; CDR3 protein: CASSRTGTAYEQYF
clone size: NA; J gene: TRBJ1-2; D gene: TRBD1; V gene: TRBV29-1; CDR3 DNA: TGCACAGAACAGGGGGCGCCTGAGGATGGCTACACCTTC; CDR3 protein: CTEQGAPEDGYTF
clone size: NA; J gene: TRBJ2-1; D gene: TRBD2; V gene: TRBV10-3; CDR3 DNA: TGTGCCATCAGTGACTCGACTAGCGGGTATCACAATGAGCAGTTCTTC; CDR3 protein: CAISDSTSGYHNEQFF
clone size: NA; J gene: TRBJ2-7; D gene: TRBD2; V gene: TRBV5-1; CDR3 DNA: TGCGCCAGCAGCTTTACAAGCGGGGGGAACCGAGGCTCCTACGAGCAGTACTTC; CDR3 protein: CASSFTSGGNRGSYEQYF
clone size: NA; J gene: TRBJ1-2; D gene: TRBD1; V gene: TRBV28; CDR3 DNA: TGTGCCAGCGGGGGGACCGACAGGGGCCAAGGCTACACCTTC; CDR3 protein: CASGGTDRGQGYTF
clone size: once; J gene: TRBJ2-7; D gene: NA; V gene: TRBV9; CDR3 DNA: TGTGCCAGCAGCGTAGGACCAACTACCTACGAGCAGTACTTC; CDR3 protein: CASSVGPTTYEQYF
clone size: NA; J gene: TRBJ1-2; D gene: TRBD1; V gene: TRBV11-2; CDR3 DNA: TGTGCCAGCAGCCAAAACACCGGGACAGTCTATGGCTACACCTTC; CDR3 protein: CASSQNTGTVYGYTF
clone size: NA; J gene: TRBJ1-2; D gene: NA; V gene: TRBV27; CDR3 DNA: TGTGCCAGCAGTTGGGACAAGAACTATGGCTACACCTTC; CDR3 protein: CASSWDKNYGYTF
clone size: once; J gene: TRBJ1-2; D gene: NA; V gene: TRBV5-1; CDR3 DNA: TGCGCCAGCAGCTTGGATGGGGCTAATAGGCCTGGCTACACCTTC; CDR3 protein: CASSLDGANRPGYTF
clone size: NA; J gene: TRBJ2-7; D gene: NA; V gene: TRBV5-1; CDR3 DNA: TGCGCCAGCAGCCCACAGGGTATTGGGCTAGGCTACGAGCAGTACTTC; CDR3 protein: CASSPQGIGLGYEQYF
clone size: NA; J gene: TRBJ2-7; D gene: TRBD1; V gene: TRBV5-1; CDR3 DNA: TGCGCCAGCGCCGAAATGTTGACAGGGAACGAGCAGTACTTC; CDR3 protein: CASAEMLTGNEQYF
clone size: NA; J gene: TRBJ2-7; D gene: NA; V gene: TRBV18; CDR3 DNA: TGTGCCAGCTCATCGGGGTTCTCGACTGCTTCGAGCTCCTACGAGCAGTACTTC; CDR3 protein: CASSSGFSTASSSYEQYF
clone size: few; J gene: TRBJ2-1; D gene: TRBD1; V gene: TRBV9; CDR3 DNA: TGTGCCAGCAGCCTTAGGGACAGCTACAATGAGCAGTTCTTC; CDR3 protein: CASSLRDSYNEQFF
clone size: NA; J gene: TRBJ2-7; D gene: NA; V gene: TRBV23-1; CDR3 DNA: TGCGCCAGCAGTCGTGAACACCCTAGCGCCGGTTGCGTGCAGTACTTC; CDR3 protein: CASSREHPSAGCVQYF
clone size: NA; J gene: TRBJ1-2; D gene: TRBD1; V gene: TRBV5-6; CDR3 DNA: TGTGCCAGCAGCTTTAGACAGGGGGTTTATGGCTACACCTTC; CDR3 protein: CASSFRQGVYGYTF
clone size: NA; J gene: TRBJ2-7; D gene: NA; V gene: TRBV29-1; CDR3 DNA: TGCAGCGTTGAACCGGCCACGGGACATTCGTACGAGCAGTACTTC; CDR3 protein: CSVEPATGHSYEQYF
clone size: NA; J gene: TRBJ1-3; D gene: TRBD1; V gene: TRBV11-2; CDR3 DNA: TGTGCCAGCAGCTTGGACAGGGGGCGCAGTGGAAACACCATATATTTT; CDR3 protein: CASSLDRGRSGNTIYF
clone size: NA; J gene: TRBJ2-7; D gene: NA; V gene: TRBV5-4; CDR3 DNA: TGTGCCAGCAGCCGGGAGACGGGGGCCTACGAGCAGTACTTC; CDR3 protein: CASSRETGAYEQYF
clone size: NA; J gene: TRBJ1-3; D gene: NA; V gene: TRBV19; CDR3 DNA: TGTGCCAGTAGTCGAGGCTCCGGAAACACCATATATTTT; CDR3 protein: CASSRGSGNTIYF
clone size: NA; J gene: TRBJ2-2; D gene: TRBD2; V gene: TRBV5-4; CDR3 DNA: TGTGCCAGCACCCAGGGACTAGCGAACGGGGAGCTGTTTTTT; CDR3 protein: CASTQGLANGELFF
clone size: few; J gene: TRBJ2-3; D gene: NA; V gene: TRBV12-5; CDR3 DNA: TGTGCTAGTGGTCAATGGACACCTTTGGGCCCAGATACGCAGTATTTT; CDR3 protein: CASGQWTPLGPDTQYF
clone size: NA; J gene: TRBJ2-2; D gene: NA; V gene: TRBV30; CDR3 DNA: TGTGCCTGGCGCCAAAAGAGAAACACCGGGGAGCTGTTTTTT; CDR3 protein: CAWRQKRNTGELFF